The clone carrying this T cell receptor (beta chain) was detected once. Trimming left V 10 bases short and J 5 bases short, with 14 bases between. CDR1 and CDR2 (germline): MDHEN, SYDVKM. This CDR3 spans 12 amino acids. This record comes from a study of blood T cell repertoires in COVID-19. Here immunoSEQ multiplex PCR was the method, and the copy in TCRdb shows in-frame clones only, minus some. The top ten hold less than 8% of the sample, which has tens of thousands of clones, about nine tenths seen once. The sample consisted of peripheral blood. The TCR sequence derives from a man in his fifties or sixties with active COVID-19. The chain has TRBV28 and TRBJ1-2, with a tentative D call TRBD1 (6 bases). The CDR3 is CATTLQGYGYTF. In DNA, the CDR3 is TGTGCCACCACTTTACAGGGTTATGGCTACACCTTC.